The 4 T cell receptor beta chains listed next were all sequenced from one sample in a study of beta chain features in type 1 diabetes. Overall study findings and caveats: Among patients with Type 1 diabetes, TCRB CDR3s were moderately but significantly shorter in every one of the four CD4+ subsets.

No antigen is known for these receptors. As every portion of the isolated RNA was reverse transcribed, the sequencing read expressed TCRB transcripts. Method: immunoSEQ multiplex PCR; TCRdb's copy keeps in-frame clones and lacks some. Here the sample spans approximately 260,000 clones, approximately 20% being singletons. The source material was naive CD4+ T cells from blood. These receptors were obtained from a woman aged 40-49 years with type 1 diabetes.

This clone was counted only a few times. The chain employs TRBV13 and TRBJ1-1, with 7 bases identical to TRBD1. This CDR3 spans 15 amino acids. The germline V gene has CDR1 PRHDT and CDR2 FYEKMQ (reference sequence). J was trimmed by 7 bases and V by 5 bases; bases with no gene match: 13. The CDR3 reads CASSGRNRGTGEAFF. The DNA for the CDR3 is TGTGCCAGCAGCGGACGTAACAGGGGCACTGGTGAAGCTTTCTTT.

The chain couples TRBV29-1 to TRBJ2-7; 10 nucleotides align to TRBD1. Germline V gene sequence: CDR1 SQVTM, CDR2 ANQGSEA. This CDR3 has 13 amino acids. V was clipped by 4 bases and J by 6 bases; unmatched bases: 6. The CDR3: CSVGVTGGVEQYF. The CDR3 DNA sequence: TGCAGCGTTGGTGTGACAGGGGGCGTCGAGCAGTACTTC.

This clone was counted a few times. The CDR3 DNA reads TGTGCCAGCAGTGAAAGAGCGGGGATCACAGATACGCAGTATTTT. This gives the protein CASSERAGITDTQYF. The rearrangement uses TRBV2 and TRBJ2-3; 7 bases align to TRBD2. Trimming removed 2 bases from V and 2 bases from J; junction bases left unmatched: 4. This CDR3 spans 15 amino acids. Germline CDR1 and CDR2: SNHLY and FYNNEI.

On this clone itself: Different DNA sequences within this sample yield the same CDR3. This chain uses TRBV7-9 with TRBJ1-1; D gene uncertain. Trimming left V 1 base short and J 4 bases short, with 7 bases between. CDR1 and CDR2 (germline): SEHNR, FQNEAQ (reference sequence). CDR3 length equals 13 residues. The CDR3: CASSLDRVTEAFF. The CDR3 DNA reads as TGTGCCAGCAGCTTAGATAGAGTCACTGAAGCTTTCTTT.